This record covers a single T cell receptor beta chain. Its antigen is unknown. TCR sequencing used cDNA made by reverse transcription of extracted RNA. The protocol was immunoSEQ multiplex PCR, while the TCRdb copy is restricted to in-frame clones and leaves out a portion. The sample yields about 5,400 clones, roughly two thirds seen once. The entry originates in a study of CD8+ T cells in alopecia areata. Study overall: Oral tofacitinib, 5 to 10 mg twice daily, was given in an open-label trial.

Treatment indicated: oral pan-JAK inhibitor, 5-10 mg twice daily. Researchers took lesional scalp punch biopsies and peripheral blood from people who were alopecia areata patients. Overall study results and limits: In scalp and blood during tofacitinib, many expanded lesional clones persisted. Within the top 100, expanded CD8+ clones significantly decreased with tofacitinib, as did scalp clonality.

The ends lost 0 bases at V and 0 bases at J; junction bases unmatched: 6. This CDR3 contains 18 residues. Germline-derived CDR1 and CDR2 are LGHNA and YSLEER. The rearrangement uses TRBV4-3 and TRBJ2-2; TRBD2 aligns across 8 bases. Here the sequenced sample was skin, taken at week 24, from a patient treated with tofacitinib. The clonotype was recovered from a human donor with alopecia areata. This CDR3 is CASSQDPSGGANTGELFF. Here the CDR3 DNA reads TGCGCCAGCAGCCAAGATCCCAGCGGGGGCGCGAACACCGGGGAGCTGTTTTTT.